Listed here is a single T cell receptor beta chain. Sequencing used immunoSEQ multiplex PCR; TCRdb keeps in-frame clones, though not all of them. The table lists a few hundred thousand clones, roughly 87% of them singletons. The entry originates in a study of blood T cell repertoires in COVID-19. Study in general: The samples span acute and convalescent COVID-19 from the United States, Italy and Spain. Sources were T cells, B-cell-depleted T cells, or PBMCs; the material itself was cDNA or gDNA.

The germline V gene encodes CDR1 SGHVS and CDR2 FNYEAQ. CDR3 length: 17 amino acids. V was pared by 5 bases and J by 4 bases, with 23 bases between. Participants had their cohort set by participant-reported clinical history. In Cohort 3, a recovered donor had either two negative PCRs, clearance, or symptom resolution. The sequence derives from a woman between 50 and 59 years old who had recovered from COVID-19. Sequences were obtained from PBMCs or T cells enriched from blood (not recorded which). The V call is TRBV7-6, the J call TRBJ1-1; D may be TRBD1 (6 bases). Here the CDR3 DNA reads TGTGCCAGCAGCCTTACCGGGGGGCGAACGACGTTCACTGAAGCTTTCTTT. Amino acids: CASSLTGGRTTFTEAFF. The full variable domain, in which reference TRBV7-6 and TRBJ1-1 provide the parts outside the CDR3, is GAGVSQSPRYKVTKRGQDVALRCDPISGHVSLYWYRQALGQGPEFLTYFNYEAQQDKSGLPNDRFSAERPEGSISTLTIQRTEQRDSAMYRCASSLTGGRTTFTEAFFGQGTRLTVV.